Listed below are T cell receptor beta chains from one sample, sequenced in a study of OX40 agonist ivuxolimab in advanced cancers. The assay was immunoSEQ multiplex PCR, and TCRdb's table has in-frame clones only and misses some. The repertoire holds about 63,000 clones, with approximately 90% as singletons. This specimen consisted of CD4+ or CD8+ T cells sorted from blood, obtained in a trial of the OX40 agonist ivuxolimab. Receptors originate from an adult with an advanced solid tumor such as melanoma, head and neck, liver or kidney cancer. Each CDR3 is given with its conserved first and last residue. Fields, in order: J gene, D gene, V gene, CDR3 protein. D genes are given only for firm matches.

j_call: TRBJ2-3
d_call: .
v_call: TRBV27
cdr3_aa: CASSITSQGGTQYF

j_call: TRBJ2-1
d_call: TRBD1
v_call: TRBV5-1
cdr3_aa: CASSLDGQGWNEQFF

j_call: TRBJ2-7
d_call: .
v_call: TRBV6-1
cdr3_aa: CASSDHRVQYF

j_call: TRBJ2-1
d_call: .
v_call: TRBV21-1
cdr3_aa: CASRSQDDSYNEQFF

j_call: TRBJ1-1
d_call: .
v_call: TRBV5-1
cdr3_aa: CASTQGGVNTEAFF

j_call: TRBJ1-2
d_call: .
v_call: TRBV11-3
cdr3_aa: CASSPQVDYGYTF

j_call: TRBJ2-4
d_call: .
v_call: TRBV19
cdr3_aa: CASSGAKNIQYF

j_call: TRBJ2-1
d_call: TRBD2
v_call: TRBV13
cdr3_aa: CASSQILGTSGRYPQFF

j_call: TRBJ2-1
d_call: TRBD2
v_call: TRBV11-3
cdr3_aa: CASSIGTSWRGDEQFF

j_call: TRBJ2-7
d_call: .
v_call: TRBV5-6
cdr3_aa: CASSSGLEQYF

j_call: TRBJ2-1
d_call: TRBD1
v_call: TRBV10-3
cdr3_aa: CAISERGQGANNEQFF

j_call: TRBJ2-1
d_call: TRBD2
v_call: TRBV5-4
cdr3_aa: CASSFKTSGPNEQFF

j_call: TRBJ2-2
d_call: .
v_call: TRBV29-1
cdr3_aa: CSVEGKGEGTGELFF

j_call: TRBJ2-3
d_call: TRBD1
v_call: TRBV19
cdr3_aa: CASSTGTGNSDTQYF

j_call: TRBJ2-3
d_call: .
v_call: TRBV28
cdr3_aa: CASSPIGTDTQYF

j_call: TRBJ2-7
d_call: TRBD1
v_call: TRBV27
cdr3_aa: CASSRTPGQAYEQYF

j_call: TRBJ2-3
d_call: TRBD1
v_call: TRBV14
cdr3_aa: CASSHGTADTQYF

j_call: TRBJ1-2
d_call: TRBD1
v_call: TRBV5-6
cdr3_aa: CASSSGQYYGYTF

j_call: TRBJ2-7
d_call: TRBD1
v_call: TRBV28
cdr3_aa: CASWPTGTGPYEQYF

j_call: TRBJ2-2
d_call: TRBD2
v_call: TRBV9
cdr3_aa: CASSGGTSESSGELFF

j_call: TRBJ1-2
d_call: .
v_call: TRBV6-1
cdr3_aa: CASSEAVANYGYTF

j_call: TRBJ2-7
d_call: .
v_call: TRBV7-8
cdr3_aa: CASSSNSRSRTYEQYF

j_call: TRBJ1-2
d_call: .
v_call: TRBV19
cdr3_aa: CASSPRTVNYTF

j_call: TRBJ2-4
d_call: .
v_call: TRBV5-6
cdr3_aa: CASSRGLGKNIQYF

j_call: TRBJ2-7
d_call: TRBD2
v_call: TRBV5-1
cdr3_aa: CASSVGLATEQYF

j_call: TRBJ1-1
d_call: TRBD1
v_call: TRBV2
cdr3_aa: CATTTGPRGAFF

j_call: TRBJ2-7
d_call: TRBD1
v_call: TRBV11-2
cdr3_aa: CASSFYGQGTGLWDEQYF

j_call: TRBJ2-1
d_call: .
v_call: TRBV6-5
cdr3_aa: CASSYSNGYEQFF

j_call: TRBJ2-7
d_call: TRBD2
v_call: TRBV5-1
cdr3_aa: CASSLGLAGGFEQYF

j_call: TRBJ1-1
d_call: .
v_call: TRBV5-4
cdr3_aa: CASSFAGVNTEAFF

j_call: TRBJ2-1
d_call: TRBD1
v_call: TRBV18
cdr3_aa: CASSRDRVENEQFF

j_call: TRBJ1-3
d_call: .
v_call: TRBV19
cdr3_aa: CASSEDSGNTIYF

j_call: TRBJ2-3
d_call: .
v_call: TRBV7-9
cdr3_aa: CASSPRGPDTQYF

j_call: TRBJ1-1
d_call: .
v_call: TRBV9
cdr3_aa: CASSVVSAGTEAFF

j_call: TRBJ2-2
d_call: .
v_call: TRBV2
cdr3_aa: CASNPGPKTNTGELFF

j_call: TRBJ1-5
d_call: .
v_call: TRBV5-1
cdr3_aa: CASSLQKPGNQPQHF

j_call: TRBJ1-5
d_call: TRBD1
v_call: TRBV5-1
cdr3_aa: CASSLEQGAGQPQHF

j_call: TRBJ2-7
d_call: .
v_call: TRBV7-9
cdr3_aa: CASSLDRPGEQYF

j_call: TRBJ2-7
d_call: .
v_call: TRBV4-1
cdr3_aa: CASSQRGLTAYEQYF

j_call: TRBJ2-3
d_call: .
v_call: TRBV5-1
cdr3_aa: CASSIAGAGSTDTQYF